One sample yielded the 32 T cell receptor beta chains listed below, sequenced in a study of OX40 agonist ivuxolimab in advanced cancers. The assay was immunoSEQ multiplex PCR, and TCRdb's table has in-frame clones only and misses some. This sample has some 80,000 clones, with more than 75% found just once. The sequences come from CD4+ or CD8+ T cells sorted from blood, collected in a trial of the OX40 agonist ivuxolimab. All receptors come from an adult with an advanced solid tumor such as melanoma, head and neck, liver or kidney cancer.

The V gene is TRBV30, the J gene TRBJ1-6; possibly TRBD1 for D (6 bases). Germline CDR1 is GTSNPN and CDR2 is SVGIG (reference sequence). Trimming cost V 1 base and J 9 bases, with 13 bases left between them. CDR3 length equals 14 residues. The CDR3, as DNA: TGTGCCTGGAGTGGGGGGGCGGTTGCTTCACCCCTCCACTTT. Protein product: CAWSGGAVASPLHF. Drawing the rest from reference TRBV30 and TRBJ1-6, the complete variable domain is SQTIHQWPATLVQPVGSPLSLECTVEGTSNPNLYWYRQAAGRGLQLLFYSVGIGQISSEVPQNLSASRPQDRQFILSSKKLLLSDSGFYLCAWSGGAVASPLHFGNGTRLTVT.

This CDR3 reads CASSSGDRSNQPQHF. In nucleotides, the CDR3 is TGTGCCAGTAGTTCCGGGGATCGGAGCAATCAGCCCCAGCATTTT. The chain uses TRBV19 and TRBJ1-5; D is unresolved. The CDR3 has 15 residues. In germline, CDR1 is LNHDA, CDR2 SQIVND (reference sequence). Trimming took off 5 bases at V and 1 base at J, with 12 bases between the two ends.

This clone appeared a single time. This chain connects TRBV5-1 to TRBJ1-1, with D uncertain. V lost 2 bases, J lost 6 bases, and 14 bases lay in between. Germline-derived CDR1 and CDR2 are SGHRS and YFSETQ. There are 14 residues in the CDR3. The CDR3 DNA follows: TGCGCCAGCAGCTTTACCCCCCGAGCCCCTGAAGCTTTCTTT. Residues: CASSFTPRAPEAFF.

This rearrangement joins TRBV21-1 to TRBJ2-7; TRBD1 is the table's D call and was not checked against the DNA. TRBV21-1 is a listed pseudogene. The CDR3 is made up of 15 amino acids. The CDR3 region has the DNA TGTGCCAGCGGGTGCCCTGGGCGGCAGGGGGGAGAGCAGTACTTC. As protein: CASGCPGRQGGEQYF.

The J gene is TRBJ2-1, the V gene TRBV15, with D possibly matching TRBD1 (5 bases). Trimming shortened V by 5 bases and J by 3 bases, and 11 bases separated the two germline ends. The CDR3 contains 14 residues. The germline V gene encodes CDR1 LNHNV and CDR2 YYDKDF (reference sequence). CDR3 protein: CATSEGVGYNEQFF. CDR3 in DNA: TGTGCCACCAGCGAAGGGGTTGGCTACAATGAGCAGTTCTTC.

This rearrangement joins TRBV27 to TRBJ1-3, with D unresolved. Trimming pared 5 bases from V and 0 bases from J, leaving 11 bases between. The length of the CDR3 is 15 residues. Germline V gene data show CDR1 as MNHEY and CDR2 as SMNVEV (reference sequence). The CDR3 spells CASSTNGVSGNTIYF. For the CDR3, the DNA is TGTGCCAGCAGTACCAATGGGGTCTCTGGAAACACCATATATTTT.

The CDR3 here is CASSHRGGYTF. The CDR3 DNA is TGTGCCAGCAGCCACCGCGGTGGCTACACCTTC. This chain joins TRBV14 and TRBJ1-2; D is undetermined. Looked up from germline, CDR1 is SGHDN and CDR2 is FVKESK. V lost 3 bases and J lost 7, with 6 bases in between. The CDR3 runs to 11 residues.

The chain couples TRBV10-1 to TRBJ2-3; D is ambiguous. Per germline, CDR1 WNHNN and CDR2 SYGVQD (reference sequence). The V and J ends lost 7 bases and 2 bases respectively, with 25 bases between them. This CDR3 has 18 residues. CDR3 sequence reads: CASKLATSYHSNTDTQYF. The CDR3 DNA is TGCGCCAGCAAATTAGCTACCTCTTATCATTCTAACACAGATACGCAGTATTTT.

The chain joins TRBV19 to TRBJ1-5, with TRBD1 identical over 9 bases. CDR3 length: 16 amino acids. Germline CDR1 LNHDA, CDR2 SQIVND (reference sequence). V dropped 5 bases and J dropped 4; count of bases not matched to a gene: 9. The CDR3 sequence: CASSPSDRGTNQPQHF. The CDR3 bases are TGTGCCAGTAGTCCGAGCGACAGGGGGACGAATCAGCCCCAGCATTTT.

V gene TRBV11-2 combines with J gene TRBJ1-4; D gene unclear. The CDR3 length is 16 residues. The V end was cut by 1 base, the J end by 4 bases, with 13 bases between. The germline V gene encodes CDR1 SGHAT and CDR2 FQNNGV. CDR3 in DNA: TGTGCCAGCAGCTTAGTCAACGGGTATGATAATGAAAAACTGTTTTTT. This gives the protein CASSLVNGYDNEKLFF.

This clone was seen a single time. The chain links TRBV25-1 to TRBJ2-1, with unresolved D. Looked up from germline, CDR1 is MGHDK and CDR2 is SYGVNS. The CDR3 has 15 residues. Trimming stripped 1 base from V and 5 bases from J, with 12 bases between. The CDR3 here is CASSESGSRDNEQFF. Here the CDR3 DNA reads TGTGCCAGCAGTGAATCGGGTAGCAGAGACAATGAGCAGTTCTTC.

The chain employs TRBV28 and TRBJ1-2; D is unclear. The CDR3 contains 13 residues. V lost 4 bases, J lost 5 bases, and 11 bases lay in between. The germline V gene has CDR1 MDHEN and CDR2 SYDVKM. CDR3 nucleotides: TGTGCCAGCAGTTCCCCCGGGCTTTATGGCTACACCTTC. The encoded protein is CASSSPGLYGYTF.

The chain links TRBV10-3 to TRBJ2-7, with a possible D match to TRBD1 (5 bases). The CDR3 runs to 18 residues. V was cut by 0 bases and J by 1 base, with 19 bases left in between. The V gene's germline CDR1 is ENHRY and CDR2 SYGVKD. CDR3 region: CAISESTLRVNRSYEQYV. In DNA form, the CDR3 reads TGTGCCATCAGTGAGTCGACCCTCAGGGTCAATAGGTCCTACGAGCAGTACGTC.

J is TRBJ2-2 and V is TRBV6-6, with TRBD2 identical over 9 bases. The length of the CDR3 is 14 residues. Germline lookup yields CDR1 MNHNY and CDR2 SVGAGI (reference sequence). V lost 8 bases and J lost 7; bases outside the gene matches: 8. The CDR3 is CASRIAGAIGELFF. CDR3 bases: TGTGCCAGCCGGATAGCGGGAGCTATCGGGGAGCTGTTTTTT.

J is TRBJ1-3 and V is TRBV9, with D unclear. Per germline, CDR1 SGDLS and CDR2 YYNGEE. Trimming removed 0 bases from V and 4 bases from J, with 8 bases in between. This CDR3 has 14 amino acids. CDR3 sequence: CASSVGGQGNTIYF. The CDR3 coding sequence is TGTGCCAGCAGCGTAGGTGGTCAGGGAAACACCATATATTTT.

The chain joins TRBV9 to TRBJ2-7; D not resolved. The CDR3 is made up of 14 amino acids. The germline V and J ends were trimmed by 4 bases and 2 bases, with 13 bases remaining between them. Per germline, CDR1 SGDLS and CDR2 YYNGEE. CDR3 in DNA: TGTGCCAGCAGCCCCCATGACTCTACCTACGAGCAGTACTTC. Encoded protein: CASSPHDSTYEQYF.

The chain couples TRBV28 to TRBJ1-2, with TRBD1 as a possible D gene (6 bases). V was pared by 5 bases and J by 2 bases, with 21 bases between. The CDR3 runs 17 residues. Germline V CDR1 and CDR2: MDHEN, SYDVKM. CDR3 sequence: CASSMISLAGANYGYTF. The CDR3, as DNA: TGTGCCAGCAGTATGATCTCCCTGGCAGGGGCGAACTATGGCTACACCTTC.

The chain has TRBV5-4 and TRBJ2-1; TRBD2 matches at 9 bases. Looked up from germline, CDR1 is SGHNT and CDR2 is YYREEE (reference sequence). This CDR3 is 16 amino acids long. J was trimmed by 4 bases and V by 0 bases; bases with no gene match: 5. The CDR3 DNA sequence: TGTGCCAGCAGCTTGGGGGCTAGCGGGAAGTACAATGAGCAGTTCTTC. This codes for CASSLGASGKYNEQFF.

The gene calls are TRBV7-2 and TRBJ2-1, with D tentatively TRBD1 (5 bases). The CDR3 contains 13 residues. CDR1 SGHTA and CDR2 FQGNSA come from the germline V gene. V was pared by 2 bases and J by 7 bases, with 9 bases between. CDR3 sequence: CASSLSRVNEQFF. CDR3 nucleotides: TGTGCCAGCAGCTTAAGCAGGGTTAATGAGCAGTTCTTC.

This clone was recorded once. The rearrangement uses TRBV5-4 and TRBJ2-1, with 12 bases that match TRBD2. The CDR3 has 18 residues. Germline CDR1 and CDR2: SGHNT and YYREEE (reference sequence). V trimming: 0 bases; J trimming: 6 bases; junction bases outside the gene matches: 10. CDR3 sequence reads: CASSLAQLAGGRGNEQFF. The CDR3, as DNA: TGTGCCAGCAGCTTGGCCCAACTAGCGGGAGGTAGGGGCAATGAGCAGTTCTTC. Full variable domain (missing parts from reference TRBV5-4 and TRBJ2-1): ETGVTQSPTHLIKTRGQQVTLRCSSQSGHNTVSWYQQALGQGPQFIFQYYREEENGRGNFPPRFSGLQFPNYSSELNVNALELDDSALYLCASSLAQLAGGRGNEQFFGPGTRLTVL.

V is TRBV18 and J is TRBJ2-5; 11 nucleotides agree with TRBD2. Germline V lookup: CDR1 KGHSH, CDR2 LQKENI. The CDR3 consists of 18 residues. V lost 2 bases to trimming and J lost 3 bases; unmatched junction nucleotides: 11. CDR3 protein: CASSPRASGGHKKETQYF. CDR3 DNA: TGTGCCAGCTCACCAAGGGCTAGCGGGGGGCACAAGAAAGAGACCCAGTACTTC.

This chain links TRBV9 with TRBJ1-6, with D perhaps matching TRBD1 (5 bases). There are 13 residues in the CDR3. Germline V gene lookup returns CDR1 SGDLS and CDR2 YYNGEE. Trimming cost V 4 bases and J 9 bases, with 11 bases left between them. The CDR3 reads CASSMGRVSPLHF. The DNA for the CDR3 is TGTGCCAGCAGCATGGGACGTGTTTCACCCCTCCACTTT.

The chain carries TRBV7-9 and TRBJ1-1; D is uncertain. Trimming took off 0 bases at V and 5 bases at J, with 10 bases between the two ends. CDR1 and CDR2 (germline): SEHNR, FQNEAQ (reference sequence). The CDR3 loop spans 14 amino acids. As DNA, the CDR3 is TGTGCCAGCAGCTTAGCGTTAGAGAGGACTGAAGCTTTCTTT. Translating gives CASSLALERTEAFF.

This chain links TRBV6-6 with TRBJ2-6; the D gene is possibly TRBD1 (6 bases). V shed 4 bases and J shed 3 bases, with 13 bases lying between them. CDR1 and CDR2 (germline): MNHNY, SVGAGI (reference sequence). The CDR3 extends over 16 amino acids. The CDR3 DNA reads TGTGCCAGCAGTTCCCATAACAGGGTTGGGGCCAACGTCCTGACTTTC. Encoded protein: CASSSHNRVGANVLTF.

The chain has TRBV9 and TRBJ2-7, with a tentative D call TRBD2 (6 bases). CDR3 size: 15 residues. The germline V gene has CDR1 SGDLS and CDR2 YYNGEE. V was shortened by 4 bases and J by 8 bases, with 22 bases between the two germline ends. The CDR3 region is CASSPTPYQAGQQYF. CDR3 nucleotides: TGTGCCAGCAGCCCCACACCTTACCAAGCGGGCCAGCAGTACTTC. Together with reference TRBV9 and TRBJ2-7, the CDR3 gives the full variable domain: DSGVTQTPKHLITATGQRVTLRCSPRSGDLSVYWYQQSLDQGLQFLIQYYNGEERAKGNILERFSAQQFPDLHSELNLSSLELGDSALYFCASSPTPYQAGQQYFGPGTRLTVT.

This clone came up once. The chain employs TRBV2 and TRBJ2-1, with 12 bases identical to TRBD2. CDR1 is SNHLY, CDR2 FYNNEI, per germline. The CDR3 totals 14 residues. After removal of 8 bases from V and 10 bases from J, the junction contained 9 bases not matched to a gene. CDR3 loop: CASPRLAGDGEQFF. Here the CDR3 DNA reads TGTGCCAGCCCCCGACTAGCGGGAGACGGGGAGCAGTTCTTC.

The chain carries TRBV2 and TRBJ1-1; D is perhaps TRBD1 (5 bases). CDR3 length: 15 amino acids. The germline gives CDR1 SNHLY, CDR2 FYNNEI. With 10 bases removed from V and 1 base from J, the gap between germline ends came to 19 bases. The CDR3 bases are TGTGCCATCAAGGACGTTGGGGCGCAGAACACTGAAGCTTTCTTT. Translation gives CAIKDVGAQNTEAFF.

This chain connects TRBV27 to TRBJ1-1; tentative D call: TRBD1 (6 bases). CDR1 and CDR2 from the germline V gene are MNHEY and SMNVEV (reference sequence). V was shortened by 7 bases and J by 1 base, with 10 bases between the two germline ends. This CDR3 has 13 amino acids. The CDR3 is CASKGHTNTEAFF. CDR3 bases: TGTGCCAGCAAGGGACATACGAACACTGAAGCTTTCTTT.

V is TRBV29-1 and J is TRBJ1-2, with TRBD1 matching 7 bases. Germline values: CDR1 SQVTM, CDR2 ANQGSEA. The trim removed 5 bases at V and 6 bases at J, leaving 15 bases unmatched. This CDR3 has 15 residues. The CDR3, as DNA: TGCAGCGTTCTAGCCCCCGGACAGGAAGCCCATGGCTACACCTTC. Encoded protein: CSVLAPGQEAHGYTF.

The V and J genes are TRBV28 and TRBJ2-1, with TRBD2 matching over 8 bases. Germline values: CDR1 MDHEN, CDR2 SYDVKM. The V segment lost 2 bases and the J segment 6 bases; nucleotides outside the gene matches: 6. This CDR3 contains 15 residues. The CDR3 coding sequence is TGTGCCAGCAGTTTAAGCGGGAGTGGGCGCAATGAGCAGTTCTTC. It translates to CASSLSGSGRNEQFF.

This chain joins TRBV5-6 and TRBJ1-2; D unclear. V shed 4 bases and J shed 6 bases, with 10 bases lying between them. CDR1 is SGHDT and CDR2 is YYEEEE in the germline V gene. This CDR3 has 12 residues. This chain's CDR3 is CASSPGSDGYTF. The CDR3 region has the DNA TGTGCCAGCAGCCCTGGTTCGGATGGCTACACCTTC.

The CDR3 sequence is CASSFSGGRSGEQYF. The CDR3 DNA is TGCGCCAGCAGCTTTAGTGGCGGGAGATCGGGCGAGCAGTACTTC. V is TRBV5-1 and J is TRBJ2-7; 7 nucleotides agree with TRBD2. V was clipped by 2 bases and J by 6 bases; unmatched bases: 11. Germline lookup yields CDR1 SGHRS and CDR2 YFSETQ. CDR3 size: 15 residues. The entire variable domain, with the rest obtained from reference TRBV5-1 and TRBJ2-7, is as follows: KAGVTQTPRYLIKTRGQQVTLSCSPISGHRSVSWYQQTPGQGLQFLFEYFSETQRNKGNFPGRFSGRQFSNSRSEMNVSTLELGDSALYLCASSFSGGRSGEQYFGPGTRLTVT.